The sequence of this TCR beta chain was determined in a study of cytomegalovirus exposure and HLA in healthy donors. With 60 Vbeta and 13 Jbeta primers, the PCR was carried out. The assay was immunoSEQ multiplex PCR, and TCRdb's table has in-frame clones only and misses some. The listing contains approximately 150,000 clones. The CDR3 extends over 16 amino acids. Trimming stripped 5 bases from V and 3 bases from J, with 17 bases between. Looked up from germline, CDR1 is ENHRY and CDR2 is SYGVKD. The chain recombines TRBV10-3 with TRBJ2-1, with a tentative D call TRBD1 (5 bases). The sample consisted of PBMCs. This sequence was found in a woman aged 18-29 years in good health and CMV-seronegative. The CDR3 DNA sequence: TGTGCCATCAGTACCCCGCCCGGACAAAACTACAATGAGCAGTTCTTC. Translated, it gives CAISTPPGQNYNEQFF.